Below are 21 T cell receptor beta chains sequenced from a single sample in a study of blood T cells in healthy people across ages (dated by TCRdb to the mid-2010s). Libraries were constructed by 5' RACE. Instrument on record: Illumina HiSeq 2500. A second 7 to 11 cycle PCR used a sample-barcoded 5' primer and a J-beta primer mix. The raw public data were reprocessed by TCRdb itself: fastp quality trimming at Q25, MiXCR clonotype calling, in-frame beta chains only. Rows are unified per CDR3 protein, each entry keeping the most common DNA and genes. The sample data list around 750,000 distinct CDR3 sequences, and roughly 53% of these were observed just once. 41% of the sample lies in the top ten. The sequenced material came from blood. These TCRs come from a man aged 80 or over in good health.

This sequence joins TRBV28 and TRBJ1-3; tentative D call: TRBD1 (6 bases). In germline, CDR1 is MDHEN, CDR2 SYDVKM. The CDR3 loop spans 16 amino acids. The V and J ends lost 5 bases and 2 bases respectively, with 16 bases between them. CDR3 protein: CASSPSIRGPGNTIYF. The CDR3 coding sequence is TGTGCCAGCAGTCCGTCGATCAGGGGTCCTGGAAACACCATATATTTT. Complete variable domain (other parts from reference TRBV28 and TRBJ1-3): DVKVTQSSRYLVKRTGEKVFLECVQDMDHENMFWYRQDPGLGLRLIYFSYDVKMKEKGDIPEGYSVSREKKERFSLILESASTNQTSMYLCASSPSIRGPGNTIYFGEGSWLTVV.

This chain connects TRBV28 to TRBJ2-5, with a possible D match to TRBD1 (6 bases). The CDR3 contains 11 residues. Germline lookup yields CDR1 MDHEN and CDR2 SYDVKM. Trimming stripped 10 bases from V and 5 bases from J, with 11 bases between. The chain's CDR3 is CAIGGRETQYF. DNA for the CDR3: TGTGCCATAGGGGGACGGGAGACCCAGTACTTC.

The rearrangement links TRBV20-1 to TRBJ2-3; TRBD2 might be the D (6 bases). Germline V gene data show CDR1 as DFQATT and CDR2 as SNEGSKA (reference sequence). The CDR3 extends over 18 amino acids. V dropped 5 bases and J dropped 2 bases, with 26 bases sitting between them. The CDR3, as DNA: TGCAGTGCTGGAGGCCTTATTAGCGGAAAGGGGAACACAGATACGCAGTATTTT. As protein: CSAGGLISGKGNTDTQYF.

This clonotype came up a few times. The rearrangement links TRBV4-3 to TRBJ2-7; no firm D call. Between the trimmed V and J ends, which lost 0 bases and 8 bases, there was a span of 11 bases. The CDR3 consists of 13 residues. CDR1 is LGHNA, CDR2 YSLEER, per germline. CDR3 residues: CASSQDLGYKQYF. The CDR3 DNA follows: TGCGCCAGCAGCCAAGATTTGGGGTACAAGCAGTACTTC.

The chain is built from TRBV7-3 and TRBJ2-3; no clear D gene. The CDR3 is made up of 15 amino acids. The ends were cut back, 3 bases at V and 0 bases at J, with 10 bases in the middle. Per the germline V gene, CDR1 is SGHTA and CDR2 is FQGTGA. The CDR3 coding sequence is TGTGCCAGCAGCTTGGCGGCCTCTAGCACAGATACGCAGTATTTT. Its translation: CASSLAASSTDTQYF.

V usage is TRBV3-1 and J usage is TRBJ2-3; D not certain. There are 13 residues in the CDR3. Germline CDR1 is LGHDT and CDR2 is YNNKEL (reference sequence). V was shortened by 4 bases and J by 2 bases, with 7 bases between the two germline ends. The CDR3 bases are TGTGCCAGCAGCCTCCGTCACACAGATACGCAGTATTTT. Protein: CASSLRHTDTQYF.

This clonotype came up a few times. The V gene is TRBV2, the J gene TRBJ2-4; D not certain. Judging by the DNA end, TRBJ2-5 fits better; the J call may be wrong. Per germline, CDR1 SNHLY and CDR2 FYNNEI. The CDR3 totals 14 residues. In DNA, the CDR3 is TGTGCCAGCAATTATCGGCATTCGCAAGAGACCCAGTACTTC. Protein sequence: CASNYRHSQETQYF.

CDR3 region: CASTTGGGTYNEQFF. The DNA for the CDR3 is TGTGCCAGCACAACAGGGGGGGGAACATACAATGAGCAGTTCTTC. V gene TRBV7-2 combines with J gene TRBJ2-1; possibly TRBD1 for D (8 bases). Trimming stripped 7 bases from V and 4 bases from J, with 17 bases between. The CDR3 runs 15 residues. Germline CDR1 SGHTA, CDR2 FQGNSA.

V and J are TRBV12-3 or TRBV12-4 and TRBJ1-2; 9 nucleotides match TRBD1. The trim removed 6 bases at V and 8 bases at J, leaving 10 bases unmatched. The CDR3 spans 14 residues. The CDR3 DNA sequence: TGTGCCAGCAGGAGACAGGGGGGCTTATCAGGCTACACCTTC. Its translation: CASRRQGGLSGYTF.

This clonotype has a handful of counts. The chain uses TRBV29-1 and TRBJ2-3; possibly TRBD2 for D (5 bases). CDR3 length equals 12 residues. Germline CDR1 reads SQVTM; CDR2 reads ANQGSEA. V lost 6 bases to trimming and J lost 6 bases, with 13 bases between them. CDR3 residues: CSVRTPGDTQYF. CDR3 DNA sequence: TGCAGCGTCCGCACGCCGGGGGATACGCAGTATTTT.

In this sample, this clonotype turned up once. This chain joins TRBV7-2 and TRBJ2-1; 10 nucleotides match TRBD2. The CDR3 has 12 residues. V lost 8 bases, J lost 9 bases, and 4 bases stayed unmatched. The germline V gene has CDR1 SGHTA and CDR2 FQGNSA. CDR3 sequence: CASRTSGSEQFF. Here the CDR3 DNA reads TGTGCCAGCCGGACTAGCGGTAGTGAGCAGTTCTTC. The variable domain in full, completed from reference TRBV7-2 and TRBJ2-1, reads GAGVSQSPSNKVTEKGKDVELRCDPISGHTALYWYRQSLGQGLEFLIYFQGNSAPDKSGLPSDRFSAERTGGSVSTLTIQRTQQEDSAVYLCASRTSGSEQFFGPGTRLTVL.

This chain uses TRBV10-2 with TRBJ2-5; 10 bases agree with TRBD2. CDR3 length equals 19 residues. Germline V CDR1 and CDR2: WSHSY, SAAADI. V trimming: 1 base; J trimming: 13 bases; junction bases outside the gene matches: 24. In nucleotides, the CDR3 is TGCGCCAGCAGTGAGTTCGGCCTAGCGGGAGAAGGCAGAGGGACGGGGCGGTACTTC. It specifies CASSEFGLAGEGRGTGRYF.

This clonotype was counted only a few times. The rearrangement uses TRBV7-2 and TRBJ1-4, with D possibly matching TRBD1 (5 bases). The CDR3 totals 14 residues. CDR1 and CDR2 from the germline V gene are SGHTA and FQGNSA. Trimming removed 5 bases at V and 7 bases at J, with 14 bases between. The CDR3 sequence is CASSPRAGGEKLFF. The CDR3 DNA is TGTGCCAGCAGCCCCAGGGCGGGGGGTGAAAAACTGTTTTTT.

In its sample, this clonotype was seen a few times. J is TRBJ1-2 and V is TRBV28; tentatively, D is TRBD1 (6 bases). Trimming left V 5 bases short and J 7 bases short, with 17 bases between. This CDR3 comprises 14 residues. CDR1 is MDHEN, CDR2 SYDVKM, per germline. The CDR3 region has the DNA TGTGCCAGCAGTCCGGACAGTTTCAAGGGTGGCTACACCTTC. It is translated as CASSPDSFKGGYTF.

The chain joins TRBV9 to TRBJ1-1; maybe TRBD1 (5 bases). Trimming cost V 2 bases and J 6 bases, with 11 bases left between them. The CDR3 totals 13 residues. The germline gives CDR1 SGDLS, CDR2 YYNGEE. CDR3 bases: TGTGCCAGCAGCGTGGGGTTCAGGGCTGAAGCTTTCTTT. Its protein is CASSVGFRAEAFF.

V gene TRBV14 combines with J gene TRBJ2-7; unclear D gene. Germline V gives CDR1 SGHDN, CDR2 FVKESK. The CDR3 runs to 13 residues. V dropped 4 bases and J dropped 0 bases, with 7 bases sitting between them. The CDR3 loop reads CASSRQTSYEQYF. The CDR3 nucleotides read TGTGCCAGCAGCCGCCAAACCTCCTACGAGCAGTACTTC.

DNA of the CDR3: TGTGCCAGCAGCTTAGGGGCCAGAAGCACAGATACGCAGTATTTT. It yields the protein CASSLGARSTDTQYF. This chain uses TRBV11-2 with TRBJ2-3; D uncertain. V lost 1 base and J 0 bases, leaving 8 bases between the germline ends. This CDR3 contains 15 residues. Germline-derived CDR1 and CDR2 are SGHAT and FQNNGV. The full variable domain, rest sourced from reference TRBV11-2 and TRBJ2-3, is EAGVAQSPRYKIIEKRQSVAFWCNPISGHATLYWYQQILGQGPKLLIQFQNNGVVDDSQLPKDRFSAERLKGVDSTLKIQPAKLEDSAVYLCASSLGARSTDTQYFGPGTRLTVL.

This clonotype was seen a few times. The CDR3 DNA sequence: TGCAGCTCCTCGGGCCCAGAAGGCTACACCTTC. This encodes CSSSGPEGYTF. V usage is TRBV29-1 and J usage is TRBJ1-2; D remains unclear. The V gene's germline CDR1 is SQVTM and CDR2 ANQGSEA. The CDR3 extends over 11 amino acids. V dropped 8 bases and J dropped 8 bases, with 15 bases sitting between them.

This chain joins TRBV7-9 and TRBJ2-1; D perhaps matches TRBD2 (6 bases). Trimming removed 7 bases from V and 7 bases from J, with 17 bases in between. The CDR3 has 14 amino acids. Germline CDR1 is SEHNR and CDR2 is FQNEAQ (reference sequence). The CDR3 region has the DNA TGTGCCAGCACCGATGGGGGGAGTGGTAATGAGCAGTTCTTC. This gives the protein CASTDGGSGNEQFF.

This rearrangement joins TRBV20-1 to TRBJ2-7, with 8 bases fitting TRBD2. Trimming took 5 bases from V and 2 from J; bases not matched to a gene: 8. This CDR3 has 14 residues. Germline assignment: CDR1 DFQATT and CDR2 SNEGSKA (reference sequence). The CDR3 protein is CSAGRTGGTYEQYF. In DNA, the CDR3 is TGCAGTGCTGGTCGAACGGGAGGGACCTACGAGCAGTACTTC.

The CDR3, as DNA: TGTGCCAGCAGTTTAGAGGGGCGGAAGCAGTTCTTC. Residues: CASSLEGRKQFF. The J gene is TRBJ2-1, the V gene TRBV12-3 or TRBV12-4; D perhaps matches TRBD1 (5 bases). The CDR3 consists of 12 residues. V dropped 1 base and J dropped 11 bases, with 9 bases sitting between them.